The 16 T cell receptor beta chains presented below share a single source sample, sequenced in a study of shared clonotypes between healthy human individuals. CD8 cells regarded as naive lacked CD45RO, were positively chosen for CCR7, and omitted terminally differentiated effector memory CD45RA+ cells. The table came from immunoSEQ multiplex PCR; TCRdb's copy has only in-frame clones and leaves some out. The sample holds about 820,000 clones, 80% to 95% seen once. Material for sequencing was naive CD8+ T cells sorted from blood. Source of these receptors: a man aged 25-40 years in good health.

This sequence joins TRBV30 and TRBJ2-2, with D perhaps matching TRBD2 (5 bases). The germline gives CDR1 GTSNPN, CDR2 SVGIG (reference sequence). V was shortened by 4 bases and J by 10 bases, with 19 bases between the two germline ends. This CDR3 is 14 amino acids long. CDR3 region: CAWTGGSGNEELFF. The DNA for the CDR3 is TGTGCCTGGACCGGCGGCTCCGGGAACGAGGAGCTGTTTTTT.

The chain carries TRBV10-3 and TRBJ2-7; 10 nucleotides align to TRBD1. This CDR3 comprises 16 residues. In germline, CDR1 is ENHRY, CDR2 SYGVKD. The V segment lost 4 bases and the J segment 0 bases; nucleotides outside the gene matches: 6. CDR3 amino acids: CAISAFGTGASYEQYF. The CDR3 nucleotides are TGTGCCATCAGTGCTTTCGGGACAGGGGCCTCCTACGAGCAGTACTTC.

The chain couples TRBV5-5 to TRBJ2-7; a possible D gene is TRBD2 (6 bases). The V end lost 0 bases, the J end lost 3 bases, and 16 bases lay between the germline ends. Looked up from germline, CDR1 is SGHKS and CDR2 is YYEKEE (reference sequence). This CDR3 has 16 residues. The CDR3 nucleotides read TGTGCCAGCAGCTTGGCCTGGGGGTCGGGAGACTACGAGCAGTACTTC. It encodes CASSLAWGSGDYEQYF. Based on the CDR3 plus reference TRBV5-5 and TRBJ2-7, the full variable domain is DAGVTQSPTHLIKTRGQQVTLRCSPISGHKSVSWYQQVLGQGPQFIFQYYEKEERGRGNFPDRFSARQFPNYSSELNVNALLLGDSALYLCASSLAWGSGDYEQYFGPGTRLTVT.

V gene TRBV19 combines with J gene TRBJ1-2; TRBD1 might be the D (5 bases). V gave up 7 bases and J gave up 2 bases, with 8 bases separating them. The CDR3 is 12 amino acids. Germline V CDR1 and CDR2: LNHDA, SQIVND (reference sequence). Written as DNA, the CDR3 is TGTGCCAGTACTGGGACGAACTATGGCTACACCTTC. Residues: CASTGTNYGYTF.

The chain is built from TRBV11-2 and TRBJ2-7; TRBD1 agrees at 7 bases. Trimming at V came to 5 bases and at J to 3 bases, leaving 7 bases not matched to a gene. The length of the CDR3 is 14 residues. Germline assignment: CDR1 SGHAT and CDR2 FQNNGV. The CDR3 DNA sequence: TGTGCCAGCAGCCACGGGACAGATCTCTACGAGCAGTACTTC. It codes for CASSHGTDLYEQYF.

J is TRBJ1-2 and V is TRBV7-2, with D unresolved. In germline, CDR1 is SGHTA, CDR2 FQGNSA. V lost 5 bases and J lost 4, with 11 bases in between. The CDR3 loop spans 13 amino acids. CDR3 residues: CASSPPAGYGYTF. The CDR3 nucleotides are TGTGCCAGCAGCCCCCCAGCGGGCTATGGCTACACCTTC.

CDR3: CASSQDHSGGTGELFF. The CDR3 coding sequence is TGCGCCAGCAGCCAAGATCATTCAGGGGGCACCGGGGAGCTGTTTTTT. The chain uses TRBV4-3 and TRBJ2-2; 7 bases line up with TRBD1. This CDR3 is built from 16 residues. J was trimmed by 4 bases and V by 0 bases; bases with no gene match: 5. CDR1 LGHNA and CDR2 YSLEER come from the germline V gene.

As to this clone: The sample carries other DNA sequences with the same CDR3. The V and J genes are TRBV4-3 and TRBJ2-7; perhaps TRBD2 as D (5 bases). There are 14 residues in the CDR3. Per germline, CDR1 LGHNA and CDR2 YSLEER. V gave up 1 base and J gave up 2 bases, with 9 bases separating them. The CDR3 sequence: CASSQGTGTYEQYF. The CDR3 DNA sequence: TGCGCCAGCAGCCAAGGGACGGGGACCTACGAGCAGTACTTC.

This chain links TRBV4-3 with TRBJ2-3; D is unresolved. This CDR3 has 15 amino acids. Germline CDR1 LGHNA, CDR2 YSLEER. Trimming shortened V by 0 bases and J by 6 bases, and 13 bases separated the two germline ends. In nucleotides, the CDR3 is TGCGCCAGCAGCCAAGACGGCGCCGCTCGCGATACGCAGTATTTT. Residues: CASSQDGAARDTQYF.

The chain joins TRBV9 to TRBJ1-2; D might be TRBD1 (6 bases). Between the trimmed V and J ends, which lost 4 bases and 3 bases, there was a span of 10 bases. Germline V gene lookup returns CDR1 SGDLS and CDR2 YYNGEE. This CDR3 is built from 13 residues. In nucleotides, the CDR3 is TGTGCCAGCAGCCGAACAGGGTACTATGGCTACACCTTC. Amino acid sequence: CASSRTGYYGYTF.

The chain recombines TRBV7-9 with TRBJ1-2; 7 nucleotides match TRBD1. CDR3 length: 16 amino acids. CDR1 is SEHNR, CDR2 FQNEAQ, per germline (reference sequence). The ends lost 6 bases at V and 10 bases at J; junction bases unmatched: 20. CDR3 amino acids: CASSSLTTGTAFYYTF. In DNA form, the CDR3 reads TGTGCCAGCAGTTCATTAACAACCGGGACAGCTTTTTACTACACCTTC.

In DNA, the CDR3 is TGTGCCAGCAGTAGGGGCACTGAGCAGTTCTTC. Its protein product is CASSRGTEQFF. The chain joins TRBV27 to TRBJ2-1; a weak D match, TRBD1 (5 bases). The V end was cut by 5 bases, the J end by 9 bases, with 8 bases between. This CDR3 has 11 residues. CDR1 and CDR2 from the germline V gene are MNHEY and SMNVEV (reference sequence).

The CDR3 DNA is TGTGCCAGCAGTGAAGCGCTCCGGTATGTGGCAGATACGCAGTATTTT. Translated, it gives CASSEALRYVADTQYF. The rearrangement links TRBV2 to TRBJ2-3; D is undetermined. Trimming took off 0 bases at V and 4 bases at J, with 14 bases between the two ends. The CDR3 has 16 amino acids. CDR1 is SNHLY and CDR2 is FYNNEI in the germline V gene. Full variable domain (rest looked up from reference TRBV2 and TRBJ2-3): EPEVTQTPSHQVTQMGQEVILRCVPISNHLYFYWYRQILGQKVEFLVSFYNNEISEKSEIFDDQFSVERPDGSNFTLKIRSTKLEDSAMYFCASSEALRYVADTQYFGPGTRLTVL.

The chain joins TRBV5-4 to TRBJ2-5; unclear D gene. V shed 0 bases and J shed 3 bases, with 9 bases lying between them. CDR3 length: 14 amino acids. The V gene's germline CDR1 is SGHNT and CDR2 YYREEE (reference sequence). CDR3 nucleotide sequence: TGTGCCAGCAGCTTGGAGGGAACGGAAGAGACCCAGTACTTC. Translated: CASSLEGTEETQYF.

Concerning this clone: Within the sample, other DNA sequences also encode this same CDR3. V gene TRBV5-1 combines with J gene TRBJ1-1; D perhaps matches TRBD1 (5 bases). This CDR3 has 15 residues. Germline CDR1 reads SGHRS; CDR2 reads YFSETQ. Deletions cut 4 bases from V and 0 bases from J, with 13 bases between. CDR3: CASSLTGRLNTEAFF. The CDR3 bases are TGCGCCAGCAGCCTGACGGGACGGTTGAACACTGAAGCTTTCTTT.

Here the CDR3 reads CASSLAGDRITYNEQFF. DNA for the CDR3: TGCGCCAGCAGCTTGGCAGGGGACAGGATAACCTACAATGAGCAGTTCTTC. J is TRBJ2-1 and V is TRBV5-1, with TRBD1 identical over 8 bases. The CDR3 sequence is 17 residues long. Per germline, CDR1 SGHRS and CDR2 YFSETQ. With 0 bases clipped from V and 2 bases from J, the junction kept 7 bases outside the gene matches.